This is a list of T cell receptor beta chains from one sample in a study of cytomegalovirus exposure and HLA in healthy donors. The assay was immunoSEQ multiplex PCR, and TCRdb's table has in-frame clones only and misses some. The sample holds roughly 200,000 clones, around 77% seen once. What was sequenced was PBMCs. The receptors shown here come from a man aged 30 to 39 in good health and CMV-seronegative. Both conserved end residues are part of each CDR3. The D gene is left open where the match is weak. Clone size is not always given. Where it is, it says once, few, many or a class for expanded clones.

len	abundance	v_gene	j_gene	d_gene	CDR3aa	CDR3nt
13	-	TRBV7-6	TRBJ1-3	-	CASSLGGVNTIYF	TGTGCCAGCAGCCTCGGCGGGGTAAACACCATATATTTT
14	few	TRBV25-1	TRBJ1-3	TRBD1	CASSATGGRNTIYF	TGTGCCAGCAGCGCTACAGGGGGTAGAAACACCATATATTTT
16	few	TRBV5-1	TRBJ1-3	TRBD1	CASSFGQGGGGNTIYF	TGCGCCAGCAGCTTTGGACAGGGTGGTGGAGGAAACACCATATATTTT
15	-	TRBV10-1	TRBJ2-3	-	CASRFSALRTDTQYF	TGCGCCAGCAGGTTTTCAGCGCTTAGGACAGATACGCAGTATTTT
12	few	TRBV5-1	TRBJ2-7	-	CASSSGQHEQYF	TGCGCCAGCAGTTCAGGACAACACGAGCAGTACTTC
14	-	TRBV7-8	TRBJ1-5	-	CASSGGASNQPQHF	TGTGCCAGCAGCGGCGGGGCGAGCAATCAGCCCCAGCATTTT
15	-	TRBV19	TRBJ1-1	TRBD1	CASSPKGAENTEAFF	TGTGCCAGTAGCCCTAAGGGGGCGGAGAACACTGAAGCTTTCTTT
15	few	TRBV7-2	TRBJ2-3	TRBD1	CASSSWDSGTDTQYF	TGTGCCAGCAGCTCATGGGACAGTGGCACAGATACGCAGTATTTT
18	-	TRBV7-3	TRBJ1-5	-	CASSFGVRGRGFNQPQHF	TGTGCCAGCAGCTTTGGTGTTCGGGGGAGGGGCTTCAATCAGCCCCAGCATTTT
16	-	TRBV7-7	TRBJ2-3	TRBD2	CASSLGLAGETDTQYF	TGTGCCAGCAGCCTAGGACTAGCGGGAGAGACAGATACGCAGTATTTT
15	-	TRBV4-1	TRBJ2-5	TRBD1	CASSQWTGVGETQYF	TGCGCCAGCAGCCAATGGACAGGGGTAGGGGAGACCCAGTACTTC
16	-	TRBV10-3	TRBJ1-2	-	CAISDTTQGIGYGYTF	TGTGCCATCAGTGACACCACCCAGGGTATCGGCTATGGCTACACCTTC
12	-	TRBV19	TRBJ2-2	-	CATQAYTGELFF	TGTGCCACTCAAGCGTACACCGGGGAGCTGTTTTTT
14	-	TRBV15	TRBJ1-1	-	CATSRPSMNTEAFF	TGTGCCACCAGCAGACCCTCTATGAACACTGAAGCTTTCTTT
17	-	TRBV5-1	TRBJ2-2	TRBD2	CASSFGTSGSKTGELFF	TGCGCCAGCAGCTTCGGGACTAGCGGGAGTAAGACCGGGGAGCTGTTTTTT
15	-	TRBV6-1	TRBJ1-1	-	CASSELAGSRTEAFF	TGTGCCAGCAGTGAATTGGCGGGATCCCGCACTGAAGCTTTCTTT
12	-	TRBV30	TRBJ2-7	-	CAWSGDGNEQYF	TGTGCCTGGTCGGGGGACGGTAACGAGCAGTACTTC
15	few	TRBV6-1	TRBJ2-1	TRBD2	CASSEGSSGSDEQFF	TGTGCCAGCAGCGAAGGCTCTAGCGGGAGCGATGAGCAGTTCTTC
14	-	TRBV5-1	TRBJ2-5	-	CASSLGLVEETQYF	TGCGCCAGCAGCTTGGGGCTAGTGGAAGAGACCCAGTACTTC
15	-	TRBV7-9	TRBJ2-3	TRBD2	CASRASGRGSDTQYF	TGTGCCAGCAGAGCTAGCGGGAGGGGCTCAGATACGCAGTATTTT
14	-	TRBV2	TRBJ2-7	-	CASSERAGIYGQYF	TGTGCCAGCAGTGAACGGGCGGGAATCTACGGGCAGTACTTC
16	few	TRBV5-1	TRBJ1-5	-	CASSLYGDRYNQPQHF	TGCGCCAGCAGCTTGTATGGCGACAGGTACAATCAGCCCCAGCATTTT
17	few	TRBV4-1	TRBJ1-4	TRBD1	CASSQWTGGATNEKLFF	TGCGCCAGCAGCCAGTGGACAGGGGGCGCAACTAATGAAAAACTGTTTTTT
16	-	TRBV18	TRBJ1-1	-	CASSPLGGGQNTEAFF	TGTGCCAGCTCACCACTAGGCGGGGGGCAAAACACTGAAGCTTTCTTT
13	few	TRBV6-1	TRBJ1-1	-	CASTPRGREEAFF	TGTGCCAGCACCCCAAGGGGAAGGGAAGAGGCTTTCTTT
12	-	TRBV28	TRBJ2-7	-	CASGDRLHEQYF	TGTGCCAGCGGCGACAGGCTCCACGAGCAGTACTTC
14	-	TRBV5-1	TRBJ2-1	-	CASSFSVNYNEQFF	TGCGCCAGCAGCTTTTCGGTAAACTACAATGAGCAGTTCTTC
14	-	TRBV4-1	TRBJ2-7	-	CASSHSSRVYEQYF	TGCGCCAGCAGCCACTCGAGCAGGGTCTACGAGCAGTACTTC
17	-	TRBV4-1	TRBJ2-7	TRBD2	CASSQSLADRRIYEQYF	TGCGCCAGCAGCCAATCACTAGCGGACCGACGCATTTACGAGCAGTACTTC
13	few	TRBV7-2	TRBJ1-2	TRBD1	CASRDRGGYGYTF	TGTGCCAGCAGGGACAGGGGAGGCTATGGCTACACCTTC
14	-	TRBV7-2	TRBJ2-7	-	CASSYRTAFYEQYF	TGTGCCAGCAGCTACCGGACAGCTTTCTACGAGCAGTACTTC
14	once	TRBV27	TRBJ2-1	TRBD1	CASSSGQGANEQFF	TGTGCCAGCAGTTCCGGACAGGGGGCGAATGAGCAGTTCTTC
13	-	TRBV5-1	TRBJ1-1	-	CASSPRGGVEAFF	TGCGCCAGCAGCCCCCGAGGCGGGGTTGAAGCTTTCTTT
15	once	TRBV19	TRBJ2-3	-	CASSIGGVGTDTQYF	TGTGCCAGTAGTATAGGGGGAGTAGGCACAGATACGCAGTATTTT
14	few	TRBV2	TRBJ2-7	TRBD1	CASTPGQGTYEQYF	TGTGCCAGCACCCCGGGACAGGGGACCTACGAGCAGTACTTC
17	-	TRBV5-5	TRBJ2-3	TRBD2	CASSLGLAGLGTDTQYF	TGTGCCAGCAGCTTGGGACTAGCGGGACTTGGCACAGATACGCAGTATTTT
17	-	TRBV13	TRBJ2-7	TRBD2	CASSPPRLAGETYEQYF	TGTGCCAGCAGCCCCCCCCGACTAGCGGGAGAAACCTACGAGCAGTACTTC
13	-	TRBV27	TRBJ2-2	-	CASCPLDTGELFF	TGTGCCAGCTGCCCCCTAGACACCGGGGAGCTGTTTTTT
13	-	TRBV10-2	TRBJ2-7	TRBD1	CASSADRIYEQYF	TGCGCCAGCAGTGCGGACAGGATCTACGAGCAGTACTTC
15	few	TRBV4-2	TRBJ1-5	-	CASSQEGSSNQPQHF	TGTGCCAGCAGCCAAGAGGGCAGCTCAAATCAGCCCCAGCATTTT
15	-	TRBV4-1	TRBJ2-7	TRBD2	CASSQGASGTREQYF	TGCGCCAGCAGCCAAGGGGCTAGCGGGACGAGGGAGCAGTACTTC
15	-	TRBV2	TRBJ1-4	TRBD1	CASSEDRGSNEKLFF	TGTGCCAGCAGTGAGGACAGGGGCTCTAATGAAAAACTGTTTTTT
18	-	TRBV7-7	TRBJ2-2	-	CASSLNLQGPLNTGELFF	TGTGCCAGCAGCTTAAATTTGCAGGGGCCCCTGAACACCGGGGAGCTGTTTTTT
11	-	TRBV29-1	TRBJ1-2	-	CSSDTNYGYTF	TGCAGCTCTGACACTAACTATGGCTACACCTTC
17	-	TRBV4-2	TRBJ2-7	TRBD2	CASSQEGLADSSYEQYF	TGTGCCAGCAGCCAAGAGGGACTAGCGGACAGCTCCTACGAGCAGTACTTC
18	-	TRBV19	TRBJ2-1	TRBD2	CASSGPSGSGSGRYEQFF	TGTGCCAGTAGTGGCCCCAGCGGGAGTGGTAGTGGTCGTTATGAGCAGTTCTTC
13	-	TRBV28	TRBJ1-5	-	CASSPQGNQPQHF	TGTGCCAGCAGCCCCCAGGGGAATCAGCCCCAGCATTTT
14	once	TRBV18	TRBJ2-5	-	CASSPPNGRETQYF	TGTGCCAGCTCACCACCCAACGGGAGAGAGACCCAGTACTTC
15	-	TRBV5-6	TRBJ2-5	TRBD2	CASSSGGQGQETQYF	TGTGCCAGCAGCTCGGGGGGGCAGGGACAAGAGACCCAGTACTTC
15	-	TRBV28	TRBJ2-7	TRBD1	CASSVYRDSSYEQYF	TGTGCCAGCAGTGTATACCGGGACAGTTCCTACGAGCAGTACTTC
16	few	TRBV4-2	TRBJ1-4	-	CASSQERSATNEKLFF	TGTGCCAGCAGCCAAGAGAGGAGTGCAACTAATGAAAAACTGTTTTTT
15	-	TRBV6-4	TRBJ2-7	TRBD2	CASTNGAGDPYEQYF	TGTGCCAGCACTAACGGGGCGGGAGATCCCTACGAGCAGTACTTC
20	-	TRBV5-4	TRBJ2-6	-	CASSSGVDRVRSSGANVLTF	TGTGCCAGCAGCTCGGGGGTAGACAGGGTTCGCAGCTCTGGGGCCAACGTCCTGACTTTC
14	-	TRBV19	TRBJ2-5	-	CASSDIADSVTQYF	TGTGCCAGTAGCGATATAGCGGATTCAGTTACCCAGTACTTC
19	-	TRBV7-9	TRBJ2-5	TRBD2	CTSSSTHLGTSGYQETQYF	TGTACCAGCAGCTCAACCCACCTTGGGACTAGCGGATATCAAGAGACCCAGTACTTC
12	-	TRBV7-9	TRBJ2-3	-	CASSPSPDTQYF	TGTGCCAGCAGCCCAAGCCCGGATACGCAGTATTTT
16	-	TRBV29-1	TRBJ2-1	-	CSVEDLIPGRANEQFF	TGCAGCGTTGAAGATCTCATTCCAGGCCGAGCTAATGAGCAGTTCTTC
16	-	TRBV5-1	TRBJ2-3	TRBD1	CASSLSGTGSGDTQYF	TGCGCCAGCAGCCTTTCCGGGACAGGGTCGGGAGATACGCAGTATTTT
13	-	TRBV19	TRBJ2-3	-	CASSIGVADTQYF	TGTGCCAGTAGTATCGGAGTGGCAGATACGCAGTATTTT